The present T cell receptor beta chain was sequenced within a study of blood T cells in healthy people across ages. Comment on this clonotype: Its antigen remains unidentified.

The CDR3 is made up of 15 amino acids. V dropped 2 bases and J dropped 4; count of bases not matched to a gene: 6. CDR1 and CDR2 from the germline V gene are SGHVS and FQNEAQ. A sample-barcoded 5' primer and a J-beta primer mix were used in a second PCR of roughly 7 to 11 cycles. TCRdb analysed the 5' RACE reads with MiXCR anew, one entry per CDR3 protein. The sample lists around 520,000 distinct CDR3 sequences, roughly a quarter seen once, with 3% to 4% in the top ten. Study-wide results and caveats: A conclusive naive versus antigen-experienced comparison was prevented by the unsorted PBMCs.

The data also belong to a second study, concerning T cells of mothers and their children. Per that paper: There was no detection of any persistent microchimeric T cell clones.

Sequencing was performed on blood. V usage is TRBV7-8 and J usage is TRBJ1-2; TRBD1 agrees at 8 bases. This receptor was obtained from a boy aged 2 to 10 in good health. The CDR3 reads CASSLRTGIGYGYTF. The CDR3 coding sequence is TGTGCCAGCAGCTTACGGACAGGGATCGGCTATGGCTACACCTTC.